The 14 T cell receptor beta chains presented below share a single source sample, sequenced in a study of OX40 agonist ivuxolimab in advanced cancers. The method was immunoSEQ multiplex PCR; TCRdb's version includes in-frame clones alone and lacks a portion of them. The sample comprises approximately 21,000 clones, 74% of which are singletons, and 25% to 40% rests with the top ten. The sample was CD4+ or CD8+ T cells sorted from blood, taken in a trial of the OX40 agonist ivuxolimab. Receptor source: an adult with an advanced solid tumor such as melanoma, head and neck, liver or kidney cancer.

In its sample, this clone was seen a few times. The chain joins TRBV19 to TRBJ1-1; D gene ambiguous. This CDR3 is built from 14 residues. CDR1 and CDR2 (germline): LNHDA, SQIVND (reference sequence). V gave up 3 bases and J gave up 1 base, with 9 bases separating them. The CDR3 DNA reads TGTGCCAGTAGTATCGGAGGGCCGAACACTGAAGCTTTCTTT. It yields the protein CASSIGGPNTEAFF.

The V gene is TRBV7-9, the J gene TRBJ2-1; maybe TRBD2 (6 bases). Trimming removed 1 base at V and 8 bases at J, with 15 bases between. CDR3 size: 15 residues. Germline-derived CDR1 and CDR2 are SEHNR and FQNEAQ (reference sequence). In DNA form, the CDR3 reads TGTGCCAGCAGCTTAGACGCCGGGGAGGTCTATGAGCAGTTCTTC. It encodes CASSLDAGEVYEQFF.

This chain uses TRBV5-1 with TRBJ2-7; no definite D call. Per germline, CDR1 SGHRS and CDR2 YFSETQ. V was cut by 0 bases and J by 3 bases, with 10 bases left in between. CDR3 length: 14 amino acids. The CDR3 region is CASSLETWGYEQYF. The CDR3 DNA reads TGCGCCAGCAGCTTGGAAACCTGGGGCTACGAGCAGTACTTC.

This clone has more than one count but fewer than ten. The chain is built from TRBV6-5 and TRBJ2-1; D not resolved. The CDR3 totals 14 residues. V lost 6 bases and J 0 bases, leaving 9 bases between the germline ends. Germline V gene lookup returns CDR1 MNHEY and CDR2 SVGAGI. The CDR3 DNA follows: TGTGCCAGCAGCCCCGTAGGCTCCTACAATGAGCAGTTCTTC. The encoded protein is CASSPVGSYNEQFF.

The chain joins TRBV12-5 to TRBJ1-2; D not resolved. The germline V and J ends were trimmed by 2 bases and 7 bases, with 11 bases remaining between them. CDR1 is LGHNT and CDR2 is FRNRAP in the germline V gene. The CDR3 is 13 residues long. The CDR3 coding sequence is TGTGCTAGTGGTTTGAACTCCCTTGGTGGCTACACCTTC. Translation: CASGLNSLGGYTF.

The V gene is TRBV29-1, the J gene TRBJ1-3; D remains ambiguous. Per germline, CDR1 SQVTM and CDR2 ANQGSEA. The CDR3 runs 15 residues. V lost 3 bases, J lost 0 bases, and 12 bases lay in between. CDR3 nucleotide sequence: TGCAGCGTTGAGAGTGACACTTACTCTGGAAACACCATATATTTT. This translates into CSVESDTYSGNTIYF.

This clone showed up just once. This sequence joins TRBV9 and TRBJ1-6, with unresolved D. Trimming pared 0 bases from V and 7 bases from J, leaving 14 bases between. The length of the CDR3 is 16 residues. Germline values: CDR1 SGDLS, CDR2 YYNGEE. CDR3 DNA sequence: TGTGCCAGCAGCGTAGGGACCCTCCCGGGGAATTCACCCCTCCACTTT. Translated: CASSVGTLPGNSPLHF.

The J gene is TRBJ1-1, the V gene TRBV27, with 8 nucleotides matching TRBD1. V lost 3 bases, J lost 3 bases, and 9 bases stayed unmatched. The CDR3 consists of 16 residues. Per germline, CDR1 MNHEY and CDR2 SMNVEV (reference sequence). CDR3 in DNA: TGTGCCAGCAGTTTCTCTTGGGACAGGCCAGACACTGAAGCTTTCTTT. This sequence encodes CASSFSWDRPDTEAFF.

The CDR3 DNA reads TGTGCCAGCAGTTTACCGGGAGTGTGGGAAAAACTGTTTTTT. Protein: CASSLPGVWEKLFF. The chain has TRBV28 and TRBJ1-4; unclear D gene. Trimming shortened V by 2 bases and J by 8 bases, and 12 bases separated the two germline ends. CDR3 size: 14 residues. CDR1 is MDHEN, CDR2 SYDVKM, per germline.

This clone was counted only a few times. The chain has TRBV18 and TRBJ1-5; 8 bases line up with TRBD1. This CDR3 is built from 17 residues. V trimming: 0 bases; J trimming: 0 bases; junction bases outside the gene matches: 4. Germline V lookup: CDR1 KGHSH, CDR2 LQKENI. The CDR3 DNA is TGTGCCAGCTCACCACCGGGGACAGGCTATAGCAATCAGCCCCAGCATTTT. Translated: CASSPPGTGYSNQPQHF.

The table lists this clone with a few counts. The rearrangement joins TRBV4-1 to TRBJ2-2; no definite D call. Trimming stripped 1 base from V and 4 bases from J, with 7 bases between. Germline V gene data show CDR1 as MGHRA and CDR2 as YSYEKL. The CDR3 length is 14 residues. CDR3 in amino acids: CASSQGSSTGELFF. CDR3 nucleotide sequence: TGCGCCAGCAGCCAAGGCTCATCCACCGGGGAGCTGTTTTTT.

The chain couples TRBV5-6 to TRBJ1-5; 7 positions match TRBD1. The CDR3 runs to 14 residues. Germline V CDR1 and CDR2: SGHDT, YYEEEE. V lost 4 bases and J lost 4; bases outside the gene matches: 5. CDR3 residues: CASSIQGNNQPQHF. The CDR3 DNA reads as TGTGCCAGCAGCATACAGGGGAATAATCAGCCCCAGCATTTT.

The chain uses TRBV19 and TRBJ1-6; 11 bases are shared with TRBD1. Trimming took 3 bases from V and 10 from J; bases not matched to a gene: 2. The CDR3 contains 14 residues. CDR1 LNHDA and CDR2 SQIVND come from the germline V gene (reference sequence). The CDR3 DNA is TGTGCCAGTAGTATTGGGACAGGGGGATCACCCCTCCACTTT. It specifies CASSIGTGGSPLHF. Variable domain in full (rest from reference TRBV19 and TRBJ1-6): DGGITQSPKYLFRKEGQNVTLSCEQNLNHDAMYWYRQDPGQGLRLIYYSQIVNDFQKGDIAEGYSVSREKKESFPLTVTSAQKNPTAFYLCASSIGTGGSPLHFGNGTRLTVT.

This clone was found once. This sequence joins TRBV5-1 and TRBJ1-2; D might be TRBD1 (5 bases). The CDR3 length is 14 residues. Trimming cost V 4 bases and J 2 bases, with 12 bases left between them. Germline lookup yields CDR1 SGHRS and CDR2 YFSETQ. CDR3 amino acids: CASSGAISNYGYTF. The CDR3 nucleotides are TGCGCCAGCAGCGGGGCCATTTCAAACTATGGCTACACCTTC. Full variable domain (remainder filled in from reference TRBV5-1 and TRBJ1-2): KAGVTQTPRYLIKTRGQQVTLSCSPISGHRSVSWYQQTPGQGLQFLFEYFSETQRNKGNFPGRFSGRQFSNSRSEMNVSTLELGDSALYLCASSGAISNYGYTFGSGTRLTVV.